One sample yielded the 8 T cell receptor beta chains listed below, sequenced in a study of OX40 agonist ivuxolimab in advanced cancers. This table comes from immunoSEQ multiplex PCR, and its TCRdb copy is limited to in-frame clones, with some not included. The sample includes about 73,000 clones, about 89% seen only once; the top ten take less than 0.8%. Sequencing used CD4+ or CD8+ T cells sorted from blood, obtained in a trial of the OX40 agonist ivuxolimab. The origin of the receptors is an adult with an advanced solid tumor such as melanoma, head and neck, liver or kidney cancer.

The chain has TRBV27 and TRBJ2-7; D remains ambiguous. The germline V gene has CDR1 MNHEY and CDR2 SMNVEV (reference sequence). The V and J ends lost 6 bases and 10 bases respectively, with 13 bases between them. This CDR3 spans 11 amino acids. The CDR3 nucleotides read TGTGCCAGCAGCCTCGGTGCTTCTCAGTACTTC. Translated: CASSLGASQYF.

The chain links TRBV30 to TRBJ2-2, with D possibly TRBD1 on 6 matching bases. Per the germline V gene, CDR1 is GTSNPN and CDR2 is SVGIG (reference sequence). The CDR3 spans 14 residues. The V end lost 3 bases, the J end lost 7 bases, and 15 bases lay between the germline ends. This chain's CDR3 is CAWRQGQFIGELFF. The CDR3 DNA follows: TGTGCCTGGAGGCAAGGACAGTTTATCGGGGAGCTGTTTTTT.

The chain recombines TRBV7-7 with TRBJ2-2, with D unclear. CDR1 is SSHAT, CDR2 FNYEAQ, per germline (reference sequence). Trimming took off 1 base at V and 4 bases at J, with 4 bases between the two ends. CDR3 size: 13 residues. The CDR3 nucleotides are TGTGCCAGCAGCTTAGGAGGCACCGGGGAGCTGTTTTTT. Amino acid sequence: CASSLGGTGELFF.

The chain recombines TRBV2 with TRBJ2-7, with D unresolved. V was clipped by 3 bases and J by 6 bases, with 12 bases between them. Germline V gene data show CDR1 as SNHLY and CDR2 as FYNNEI. The CDR3 consists of 13 residues. DNA for the CDR3: TGTGCCAGCAGTGATAAGACACCTCCCGAGCAGTACTTC. It codes for CASSDKTPPEQYF.

The V call is TRBV2, the J call TRBJ1-1, with TRBD1 identical over 7 bases. The CDR3 runs 14 residues. V lost 4 bases, J lost 3 bases, and 5 bases stayed unmatched. Per the germline V gene, CDR1 is SNHLY and CDR2 is FYNNEI. The CDR3 is CASSVAGGYTEAFF. The CDR3 region has the DNA TGTGCCAGCAGTGTGGCAGGGGGGTACACTGAAGCTTTCTTT.

The rearrangement joins TRBV27 to TRBJ1-2; 8 bases are a match to TRBD1. The J segment lost 7 bases and the V segment lost 5 bases, leaving 9 bases of the junction unmatched. The CDR3 totals 14 residues. Looked up from germline, CDR1 is MNHEY and CDR2 is SMNVEV (reference sequence). The CDR3 DNA reads as TGTGCCAGCAGTACCTCCGGACAGGGTGGTGGCTACACCTTC. Translated, it gives CASSTSGQGGGYTF.

This clone occurred a few times. The V gene is TRBV5-4, the J gene TRBJ2-1; tentative D call: TRBD2 (6 bases). V lost 2 bases, J lost 7 bases, and 10 bases lay in between. The CDR3 contains 13 residues. CDR1 and CDR2 from the germline V gene are SGHNT and YYREEE (reference sequence). The CDR3 coding sequence is TGTGCCAGCAGCTTAGAGGCGGGGAATGAGCAGTTCTTC. Amino acid sequence: CASSLEAGNEQFF.

The rearrangement uses TRBV5-1 and TRBJ2-1; 11 nucleotides match TRBD2. CDR1 SGHRS and CDR2 YFSETQ come from the germline V gene. Trimming at V came to 0 bases and at J to 10 bases, leaving 6 bases not matched to a gene. The length of the CDR3 is 15 residues. CDR3 amino acids: CASSLGLAGGSEQFF. The CDR3 coding sequence is TGCGCCAGCAGCTTGGGGCTAGCGGGAGGATCAGAGCAGTTCTTC.